The present T cell receptor (beta chain) was sequenced within a study of T cells in Graves' hyperthyroidism and ophthalmopathy. Points from the study as a whole: From stable hyperthyroidism, ophthalmopathy was set apart by a 13 V-J model.

Of note for this clonotype: The antigen is not known.

Trimming cost V 2 bases and J 9 bases, with 14 bases left between them. In germline, CDR1 is SGHRS, CDR2 YFSETQ. CDR3 size: 13 residues. Patients were excluded because of uncontrolled infection, other autoimmune disease, pregnancy or lactation. Clinical symptoms, serum thyroxine and TRAb, thyroid ultrasound and orbital computed tomography were used for the diagnoses. RNA transcripts yielded amplified TCR beta CDR3 regions. A set of HTBI primers served as the primers for a first-round RT-PCR of the TCR CDR3. From the multiplex PCR reads, TCRdb called clonotypes with MiXCR, one entry per CDR3 protein. The sample yields a few hundred thousand distinct CDR3 sequences, about 14% seen once.

This TCR was sampled from a woman aged 25 to 39 with Graves' ophthalmopathy. The specimen sequenced was blood. J is TRBJ2-5 and V is TRBV5-1; TRBD1 might be the D (5 bases). CDR3 loop: CASSLRGIEAQYF. CDR3 DNA: TGCGCCAGCAGCTTAAGGGGAATCGAGGCCCAGTACTTC. The full variable domain, in which reference TRBV5-1 and TRBJ2-5 provide the parts outside the CDR3, is KAGVTQTPRYLIKTRGQQVTLSCSPISGHRSVSWYQQTPGQGLQFLFEYFSETQRNKGNFPGRFSGRQFSNSRSEMNVSTLELGDSALYLCASSLRGIEAQYFGPGTRLLVL.